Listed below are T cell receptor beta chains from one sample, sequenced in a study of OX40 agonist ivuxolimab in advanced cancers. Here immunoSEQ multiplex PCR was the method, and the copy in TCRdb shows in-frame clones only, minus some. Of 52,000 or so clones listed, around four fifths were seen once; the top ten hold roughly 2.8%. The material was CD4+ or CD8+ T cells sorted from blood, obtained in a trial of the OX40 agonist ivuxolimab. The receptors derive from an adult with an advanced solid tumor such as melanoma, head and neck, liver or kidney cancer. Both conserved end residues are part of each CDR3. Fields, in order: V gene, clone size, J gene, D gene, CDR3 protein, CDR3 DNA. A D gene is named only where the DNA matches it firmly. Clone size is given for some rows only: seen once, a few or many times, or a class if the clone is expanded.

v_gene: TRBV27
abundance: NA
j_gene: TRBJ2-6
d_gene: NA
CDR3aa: CASSLSGARYGANVLTF
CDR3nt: TGTGCCAGCAGTTTATCTGGGGCGCGGTATGGGGCCAACGTCCTGACTTTC

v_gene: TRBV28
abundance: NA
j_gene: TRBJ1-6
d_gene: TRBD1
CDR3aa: CASSRQGDNSPLHF
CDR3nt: TGTGCCAGCAGTCGACAGGGTGATAATTCACCCCTCCACTTT

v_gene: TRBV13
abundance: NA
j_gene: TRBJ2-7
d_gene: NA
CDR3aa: CASSLVGLTYEQYF
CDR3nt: TGTGCCAGCAGCTTAGTAGGTCTAACCTACGAGCAGTACTTC

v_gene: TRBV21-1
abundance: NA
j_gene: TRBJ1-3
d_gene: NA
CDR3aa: CASSNVQPDCSGNTIYF
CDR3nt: TGTGCCAGCAGCAACGTGCAGCCTGATTGCTCTGGAAACACCATATATTTT

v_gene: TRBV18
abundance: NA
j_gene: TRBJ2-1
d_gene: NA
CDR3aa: CASSPRGARQLDNEQFF
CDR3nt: TGTGCCAGCTCACCACGGGGAGCTAGACAGTTGGACAATGAGCAGTTCTTC

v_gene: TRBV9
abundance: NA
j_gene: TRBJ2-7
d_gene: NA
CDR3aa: CASSDRDGYEQYF
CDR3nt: TGTGCCAGCAGCGATCGCGACGGCTACGAGCAGTACTTC

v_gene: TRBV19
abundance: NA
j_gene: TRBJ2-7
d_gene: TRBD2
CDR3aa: CASSLTGTSGALYGEQYF
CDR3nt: TGTGCCAGTAGCCTCACCGGGACTAGCGGGGCCCTTTATGGCGAGCAGTACTTC

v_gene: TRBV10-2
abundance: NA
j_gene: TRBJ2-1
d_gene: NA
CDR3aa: CASRTDPGPNEQFF
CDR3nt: TGCGCCAGCAGGACAGACCCTGGTCCCAATGAGCAGTTCTTC

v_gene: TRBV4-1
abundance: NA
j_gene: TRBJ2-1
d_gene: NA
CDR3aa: CASSKLQGKGYNEQFF
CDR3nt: TGCGCCAGCAGCAAGCTCCAGGGAAAGGGGTACAATGAGCAGTTCTTC

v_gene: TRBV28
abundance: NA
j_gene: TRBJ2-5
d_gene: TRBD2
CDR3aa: CASSLRAGGQTQYF
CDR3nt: TGTGCCAGCAGTTTAAGGGCGGGAGGTCAAACCCAGTACTTC

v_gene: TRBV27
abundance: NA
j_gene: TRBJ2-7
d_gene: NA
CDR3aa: CASSSGDRRAQYF
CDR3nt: TGTGCCAGCAGTTCTGGGGATAGAAGGGCGCAGTACTTC

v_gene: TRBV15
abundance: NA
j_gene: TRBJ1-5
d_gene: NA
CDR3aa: CATSRELQAGYPLQPQHF
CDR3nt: TGTGCCACCAGCAGAGAGCTCCAGGCAGGGTACCCCCTCCAGCCCCAGCATTTT

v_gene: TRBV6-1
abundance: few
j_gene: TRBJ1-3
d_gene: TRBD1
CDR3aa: CASSEFGTGYDSGNTIYF
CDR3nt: TGTGCCAGCAGTGAATTTGGGACAGGGTACGACTCTGGAAACACCATATATTTT

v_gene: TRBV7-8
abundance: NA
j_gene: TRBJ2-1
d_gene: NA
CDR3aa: CASSPVSSYNEQFF
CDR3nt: TGTGCCAGCAGCCCCGTGAGCTCCTACAATGAGCAGTTCTTC

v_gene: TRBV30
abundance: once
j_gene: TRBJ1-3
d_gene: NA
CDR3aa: CAWSVSGTNLGNTIYF
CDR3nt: TGTGCCTGGAGTGTATCCGGCACGAACCTGGGAAACACCATATATTTT

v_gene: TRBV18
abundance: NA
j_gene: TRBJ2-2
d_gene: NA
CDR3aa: CASSPIENTGELFF
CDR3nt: TGTGCCAGCTCACCAATTGAGAACACCGGGGAGCTGTTTTTT

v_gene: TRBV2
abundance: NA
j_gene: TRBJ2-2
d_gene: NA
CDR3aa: CASRGQNTGELFF
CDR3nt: TGTGCCAGCAGGGGACAGAACACCGGGGAGCTGTTTTTT

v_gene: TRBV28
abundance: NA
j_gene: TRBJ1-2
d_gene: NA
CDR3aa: CASRAFQGNYGYTF
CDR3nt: TGTGCCAGCAGGGCATTTCAGGGGAACTATGGCTACACCTTC

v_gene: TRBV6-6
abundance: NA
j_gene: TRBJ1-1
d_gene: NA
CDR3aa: CASRPASNTEAFF
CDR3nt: TGTGCCAGCAGGCCTGCCTCGAACACTGAAGCTTTCTTT

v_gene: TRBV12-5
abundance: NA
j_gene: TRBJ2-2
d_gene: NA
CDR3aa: CASGLVSAGELFF
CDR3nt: TGTGCTAGTGGTTTGGTGTCTGCCGGGGAGCTGTTTTTT

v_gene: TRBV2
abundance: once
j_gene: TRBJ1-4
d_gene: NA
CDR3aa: CASHYHLSELFF
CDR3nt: TGTGCCAGCCACTACCACCTGTCGGAACTGTTTTTT

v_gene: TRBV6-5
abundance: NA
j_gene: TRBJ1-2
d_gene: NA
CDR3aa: CASRTPGNYGYTF
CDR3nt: TGTGCCAGCAGGACCCCAGGGAACTATGGCTACACCTTC

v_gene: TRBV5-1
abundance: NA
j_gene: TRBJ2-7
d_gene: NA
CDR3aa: CASSPGGTVGYEQYF
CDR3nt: TGCGCCAGCAGCCCGGGGGGCACTGTGGGCTACGAGCAGTACTTC

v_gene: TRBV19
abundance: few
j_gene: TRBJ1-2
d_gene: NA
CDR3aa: CASSRDGNTMVGYTF
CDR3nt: TGTGCCAGTAGTAGGGACGGAAACACTATGGTCGGCTACACCTTC

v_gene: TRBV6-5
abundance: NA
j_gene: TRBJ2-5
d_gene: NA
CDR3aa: CASSYSGGSQYF
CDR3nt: TGTGCCAGCAGTTACTCAGGGGGTTCACAGTACTTC

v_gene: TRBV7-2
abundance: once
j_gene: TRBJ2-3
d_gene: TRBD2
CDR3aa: CASSLLSGGRSTDTQYF
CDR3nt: TGTGCCAGCAGCTTACTAAGCGGGGGGCGCAGCACAGATACGCAGTATTTT

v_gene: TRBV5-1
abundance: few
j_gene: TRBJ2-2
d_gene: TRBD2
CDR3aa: CASSPLTAGLGGAGELFF
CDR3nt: TGCGCCAGCAGCCCCCTAACGGCGGGACTCGGGGGGGCCGGGGAGCTGTTTTTT

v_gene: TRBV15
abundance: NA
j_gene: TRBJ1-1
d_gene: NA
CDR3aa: CATSRDLGTGAEAFF
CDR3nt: TGTGCCACCAGCAGAGATTTGGGAACAGGCGCTGAAGCTTTCTTT

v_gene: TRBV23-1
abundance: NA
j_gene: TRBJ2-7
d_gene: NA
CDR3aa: CASSQGREPYEQYF
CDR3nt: TGCGCCAGCAGTCAGGGCAGGGAACCCTACGAGCAGTACTTC

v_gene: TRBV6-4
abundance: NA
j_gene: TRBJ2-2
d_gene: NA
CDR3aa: CASSDFAGELFF
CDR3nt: TGTGCCAGCAGTGACTTTGCCGGGGAGCTGTTTTTT

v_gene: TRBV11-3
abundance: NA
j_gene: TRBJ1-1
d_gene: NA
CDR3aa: CASSLGNRRTEAFF
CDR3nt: TGTGCCAGCAGCTTAGGCAACAGGCGCACTGAAGCTTTCTTT

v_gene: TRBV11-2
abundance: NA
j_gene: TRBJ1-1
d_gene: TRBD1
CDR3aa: CASSFQQGAGTEAFF
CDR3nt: TGTGCCAGCAGCTTTCAGCAGGGGGCCGGCACTGAAGCTTTCTTT

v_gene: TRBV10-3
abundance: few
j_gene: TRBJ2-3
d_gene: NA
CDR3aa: CAISGSSSTDTQYF
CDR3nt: TGTGCCATCAGTGGCTCCTCTAGCACAGATACGCAGTATTTT

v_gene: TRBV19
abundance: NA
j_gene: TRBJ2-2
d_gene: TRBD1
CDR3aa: CASFGQGSGELFF
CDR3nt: TGTGCCAGTTTCGGACAGGGTTCCGGGGAGCTGTTTTTT

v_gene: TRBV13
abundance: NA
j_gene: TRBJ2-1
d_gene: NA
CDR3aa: CASSLGPNPYNEQFF
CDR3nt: TGTGCCAGCAGCCTCGGACCAAACCCCTACAATGAGCAGTTCTTC

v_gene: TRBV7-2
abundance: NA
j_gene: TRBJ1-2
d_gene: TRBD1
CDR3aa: CASSAQTGYGYTF
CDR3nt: TGTGCCAGCAGCGCGCAGACAGGGTATGGCTACACCTTC

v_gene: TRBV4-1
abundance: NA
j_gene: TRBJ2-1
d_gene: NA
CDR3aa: CASSLLTGGGDEQFF
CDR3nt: TGCGCCAGCAGCCTTCTGACGGGGGGCGGCGATGAGCAGTTCTTC

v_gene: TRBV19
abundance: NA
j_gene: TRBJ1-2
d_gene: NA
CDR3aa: CASSISGLRTAEELGYTF
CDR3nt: TGTGCCAGTAGTATAAGTGGGCTGAGGACAGCGGAGGAGCTTGGCTACACCTTC

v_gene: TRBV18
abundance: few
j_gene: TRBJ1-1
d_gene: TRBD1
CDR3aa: CASSPSPGTGRNTEAFF
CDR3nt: TGTGCCAGCTCACCTTCCCCCGGGACAGGGAGGAACACTGAAGCTTTCTTT

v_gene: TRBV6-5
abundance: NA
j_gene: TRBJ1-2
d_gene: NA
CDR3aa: CASSSIGQGLWGYTF
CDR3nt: TGTGCCAGCAGTAGTATAGGGCAGGGACTATGGGGCTACACCTTC

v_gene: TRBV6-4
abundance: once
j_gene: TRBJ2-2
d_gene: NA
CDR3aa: CASSDQPGLSGGELFF
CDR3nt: TGTGCCAGCAGTGACCAACCGGGATTATCGGGCGGGGAGCTGTTTTTT

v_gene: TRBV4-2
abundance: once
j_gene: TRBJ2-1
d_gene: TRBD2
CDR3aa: CASSQDFHGTSGGSYNEQFF
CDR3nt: TGTGCCAGCAGCCAAGACTTTCACGGGACTAGCGGGGGATCCTACAATGAGCAGTTCTTC

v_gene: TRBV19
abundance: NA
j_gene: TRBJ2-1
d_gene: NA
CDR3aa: CASSIESRWDATYNEQFF
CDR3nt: TGTGCCAGTAGCATAGAGAGCCGGTGGGACGCTACGTACAATGAGCAGTTCTTC

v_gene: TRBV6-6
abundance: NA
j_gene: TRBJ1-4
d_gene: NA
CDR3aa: CASRWDPTGNEKLFF
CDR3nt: TGTGCCAGTCGGTGGGACCCAACGGGTAATGAAAAACTGTTTTTT

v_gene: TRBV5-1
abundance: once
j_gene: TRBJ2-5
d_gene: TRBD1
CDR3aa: CASSQGQVRETQYF
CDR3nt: TGCGCCAGCAGCCAAGGACAGGTTAGGGAGACCCAGTACTTC

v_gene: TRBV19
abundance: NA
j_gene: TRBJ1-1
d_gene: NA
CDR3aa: CASSMTVNTEAFF
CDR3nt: TGTGCCAGTAGTATGACAGTGAACACTGAAGCTTTCTTT

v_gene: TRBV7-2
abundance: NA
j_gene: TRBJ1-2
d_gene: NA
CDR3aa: CASSSYPAGSKGYTF
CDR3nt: TGTGCCAGCAGCTCATATCCCGCAGGGAGTAAGGGCTACACCTTC

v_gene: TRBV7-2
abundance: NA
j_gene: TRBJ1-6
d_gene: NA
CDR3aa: CASSLGYRSNSPLHF
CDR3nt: TGTGCCAGCAGCTTAGGGTACAGGAGTAATTCACCCCTCCACTTT

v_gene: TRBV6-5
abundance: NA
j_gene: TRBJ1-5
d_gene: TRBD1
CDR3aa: CASSQQGGNQPQHF
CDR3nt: TGTGCCAGCAGTCAACAGGGGGGAAATCAGCCCCAGCATTTT

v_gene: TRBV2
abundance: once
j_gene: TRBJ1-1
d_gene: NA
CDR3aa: CASSEAPWGAGDTEAFF
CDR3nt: TGTGCCAGCAGTGAAGCCCCGTGGGGGGCGGGGGACACTGAAGCTTTCTTT

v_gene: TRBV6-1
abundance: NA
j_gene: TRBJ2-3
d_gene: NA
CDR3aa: CASSEVWETDTQYF
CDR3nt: TGTGCCAGCAGTGAAGTGTGGGAGACAGATACGCAGTATTTT

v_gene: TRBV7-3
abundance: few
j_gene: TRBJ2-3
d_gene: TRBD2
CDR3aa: CASSSLLAGEIDTQYF
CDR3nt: TGTGCCAGCAGCTCCCTTCTAGCGGGGGAAATAGATACGCAGTATTTT

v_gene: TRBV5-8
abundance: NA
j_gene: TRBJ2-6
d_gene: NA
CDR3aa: CASSLGTNVLTF
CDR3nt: TGTGCCAGCAGCTTGGGAACCAACGTCCTGACTTTC

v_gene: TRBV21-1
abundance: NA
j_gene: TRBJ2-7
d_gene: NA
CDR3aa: CASKESYEQYF
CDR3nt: TGTGCCAGCAAGGAATCCTACGAGCAGTACTTC

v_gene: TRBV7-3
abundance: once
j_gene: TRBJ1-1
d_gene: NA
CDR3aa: CASSFDERPAEAFF
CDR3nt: TGTGCCAGCAGCTTTGACGAGCGGCCCGCGGAAGCTTTCTTT

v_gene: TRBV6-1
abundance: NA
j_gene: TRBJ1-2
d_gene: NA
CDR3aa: CASSLSVGYYGYTF
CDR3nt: TGTGCCAGCAGTCTGTCGGTAGGGTACTATGGCTACACCTTC

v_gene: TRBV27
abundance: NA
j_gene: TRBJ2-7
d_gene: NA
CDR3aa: CARDQSVPYEQYF
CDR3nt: TGTGCCAGGGACCAGTCGGTACCCTACGAGCAGTACTTC

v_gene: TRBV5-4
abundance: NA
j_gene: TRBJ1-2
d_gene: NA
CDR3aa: CASSFGTSEMYGYTF
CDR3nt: TGTGCCAGCAGCTTCGGGACAAGTGAAATGTATGGCTACACCTTC

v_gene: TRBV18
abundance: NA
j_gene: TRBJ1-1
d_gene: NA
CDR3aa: CASSPPTGMNTEAFF
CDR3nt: TGTGCCAGCTCACCACCTACAGGCATGAACACTGAAGCTTTCTTT